Given below is one T cell receptor beta chain in context. Assay used: immunoSEQ multiplex PCR; TCRdb lists only in-frame clones, some missing. Seen here are 300,000 to 400,000 clones, around 87% observed once, and the top ten hold around 6%. The germline V gene encodes CDR1 SGHRS and CDR2 YFSETQ. V was pared by 0 bases and J by 0 bases, with 21 bases of the junction left unmatched. The CDR3 runs to 23 residues. The sample is drawn from a study of blood T cell repertoires in COVID-19. Turning to the study itself: There were acute and convalescent COVID-19 samples, and they came from the United States, Italy and Spain. The cDNA or gDNA used as material had been derived from T cells, B-cell-depleted T cells, or PBMCs.

Seattle's enrolled individuals joined amid active infection and were then monitored longitudinally. This clonotype was sampled from a woman between 45 and 65 years old with COVID-19, enrolled during active disease. The sequenced sample was peripheral blood. This rearrangement joins TRBV5-1 to TRBJ2-1; TRBD2 matches at 10 bases. CDR3 sequence reads: CASSLVGSGHPAGGPGSYNEQFF. CDR3 DNA: TGCGCCAGCAGCTTGGTTGGGTCGGGGCACCCAGCGGGAGGGCCTGGCTCCTACAATGAGCAGTTCTTC.